Listed below are T cell receptor beta chains from one sample, sequenced in a study of cytomegalovirus exposure and HLA in healthy donors. Data came from immunoSEQ multiplex PCR; TCRdb stores just in-frame clones and leaves some out. The sample carries 150,000 to 250,000 clones, around 78% recorded once. The sample consisted of PBMCs. Receptors originate from a man aged 30 to 39 in good health and CMV-seronegative. CDR3s include the opening cysteine and the closing phenylalanine or tryptophan. The order of the fields is D gene, J gene, clone size, V gene, CDR3 DNA, CDR3 protein. D genes are given only for firm matches. Part of the rows lack a size; the others show once, few, many or a class for expanded clones.

>TRBD2|TRBJ2-1|-|TRBV7-2
TGTGCCAGCAGCTTAGACCATAGCGGGAGGGCCGCCAATGAGCAGTTCTTC
CASSLDHSGRAANEQFF
>TRBD1|TRBJ1-1|-|TRBV18
TGTGCCAGCTCACTGGGAACAGGGGGGCACACTGAAGCTTTCTTT
CASSLGTGGHTEAFF
>TRBD1|TRBJ1-2|-|TRBV4-2
TGTGCCAGCAGCCAAGCGGGGACAGGCCCTAGCTATGGCTACACCTTC
CASSQAGTGPSYGYTF
>TRBD1|TRBJ2-7|-|TRBV7-8
TGTGCCAGCAGCTTATTACAGGGGGCGGCCTACGAGCAGTACTTC
CASSLLQGAAYEQYF
>-|TRBJ1-1|-|TRBV28
TGTGCCAGCAGTTTACGTCTGGGGGCGGGCCAGAACACTGAAGCTTTCTTT
CASSLRLGAGQNTEAFF
>TRBD1|TRBJ2-7|once|TRBV28
TGTGCCAGCAGTATACCGGGACAGGGGGGGTACTACGAGCAGTACTTC
CASSIPGQGGYYEQYF
>TRBD2|TRBJ2-7|-|TRBV7-3
TGTGCCAGCAGCTTGTCCCGTCGCGAACTAGCGGGTCAAAACGAGCAGTACTTC
CASSLSRRELAGQNEQYF
>-|TRBJ2-1|-|TRBV28
TGTGCCAGCGGGGGGAGTCCCTACAATGAGCAGTTCTTC
CASGGSPYNEQFF
>TRBD2|TRBJ2-2|-|TRBV6-6
TGTGCCAGCAGCAGAAAAGCGGGAGGACTTCCCGGGGAGCTGTTTTTT
CASSRKAGGLPGELFF
>-|TRBJ1-2|-|TRBV5-6
TGTGCCAGCAGCTTCAGACGGAGCCTTAACTATGGCTACACCTTC
CASSFRRSLNYGYTF
>-|TRBJ2-7|-|TRBV6-4
TGTGCCAGCAGCACCACAGGCACGGCATACGAGCAGTACTTC
CASSTTGTAYEQYF
>-|TRBJ2-1|-|TRBV5-6
TGTGCCAGCAGCTTGGATACGCAGCGGCATGATGAGCAGTTCTTC
CASSLDTQRHDEQFF
>TRBD1|TRBJ2-7|-|TRBV11-2
TGTGCCAGCAGCACTCGGACAGGCAGCTCCTACGAGCAGTACTTC
CASSTRTGSSYEQYF
>TRBD2|TRBJ2-2|-|TRBV27
TGTGCCAGCAGTTTATCGGTAGGGCGGGAGGCCGGGGAGCTGTTTTTT
CASSLSVGREAGELFF
>TRBD1|TRBJ1-6|-|TRBV11-2
TGTGCCAGCAGCTCGATCCAGGGGGCGCTCTCACCCCTCCACTTT
CASSSIQGALSPLHF
>-|TRBJ2-3|few|TRBV10-1
TGCGCCAGCAGTGAGTCGACATACGGTACGCAGTATTTT
CASSESTYGTQYF
>-|TRBJ2-5|-|TRBV5-1
TGCGCCAGCAGCTTGGTACTGAAAGAGACCCAGTACTTC
CASSLVLKETQYF
>TRBD1|TRBJ1-2|-|TRBV7-9
TGTGCCAGCAGCTCCGGGACAGGGTACTATGGCTACACCTTC
CASSSGTGYYGYTF
>TRBD1|TRBJ2-1|once|TRBV9
TGTGCCAGCAGCTTATCCGGGACAGTCCCTAATGAGCAGTTCTTC
CASSLSGTVPNEQFF
>-|TRBJ2-2|-|TRBV19
TGTGCCAGTAGTATAGGGCTTCGACTAGGGGCCGGGGAGCTGTTTTTT
CASSIGLRLGAGELFF
>TRBD1|TRBJ1-4|few|TRBV7-9
TGTGCCAGCAGCCTTGACAGGGTAACGAATGAAAAACTGTTTTTT
CASSLDRVTNEKLFF
>TRBD2|TRBJ2-1|-|TRBV28
TGTGCCAGCAGTTTATATCTAGCGGGGTCTGACAATGAGCAGTTCTTC
CASSLYLAGSDNEQFF
>TRBD2|TRBJ2-3|-|TRBV5-1
TGCGCCAGCAGCTTTGCGGGGGGAGGTTCAGATACGCAGTATTTT
CASSFAGGGSDTQYF
>-|TRBJ1-1|-|TRBV5-1
TGCGCCAGCAGCTTGAAGGGGAACTCGCCCGGCACTGAAGCTTTCTTT
CASSLKGNSPGTEAFF
>TRBD2|TRBJ2-3|-|TRBV4-1
TGCGCCAGCAGCCAGAGGGAGGGGCTCCCGACAGATACGCAGTATTTT
CASSQREGLPTDTQYF
>-|TRBJ2-1|-|TRBV10-2
TGCGCCACCAGACGGGGAGGGGGAACCTACAATGAGCAGTTCTTC
CATRRGGGTYNEQFF
>-|TRBJ2-3|-|TRBV29-1
TGCAGCGTTGATGGGGGCCGAGATACGCAGTATTTT
CSVDGGRDTQYF
>-|TRBJ2-7|once|TRBV27
TGTGCCAGCAGTTTCAACCCAGGGGCCTACGAGCAGTACTTC
CASSFNPGAYEQYF
>TRBD2|TRBJ2-5|-|TRBV6-1
TGTGCCAGCAGTGATTATGGACTAGCGGGAGGAGTGGATGAGACCCAGTACTTC
CASSDYGLAGGVDETQYF
>-|TRBJ2-2|-|TRBV2
TGTGCCAGCACCCCATACAAATCTACCGGGGAGCTGTTTTTT
CASTPYKSTGELFF
>TRBD1|TRBJ2-2|-|TRBV5-4
TGTGCCAGCAGCTTCGGGACAGGGGGAACCGGGGAGCTGTTTTTT
CASSFGTGGTGELFF
>-|TRBJ2-3|once|TRBV19
TGTGCCAGTAGTACCCAAAAAGCTACGCAGTATTTT
CASSTQKATQYF
>TRBD1|TRBJ2-1|-|TRBV7-9
TGTGCCAGCAGCTCAGGACAGGGCCTGTCCAATGAGCAGTTCTTC
CASSSGQGLSNEQFF
>-|TRBJ1-3|-|TRBV6-5
TGTGCCAGCAGTCCAGGGTTAGGTGGAAACACCATATATTTT
CASSPGLGGNTIYF
>TRBD2|TRBJ2-2|few|TRBV30
TGTGCCTGGAGCCCTGGACTAGCGGGAAGGTTGGAGCTGTTTTTT
CAWSPGLAGRLELFF
>-|TRBJ1-5|-|TRBV18
TGTGCCAGCTCACCACCAGGGGTGTTATTACAGCCCCAGCATTTT
CASSPPGVLLQPQHF
>-|TRBJ2-1|-|TRBV5-6
TGTGCCAGCAGCTTGGCCCTCCCGAGCGTAAGCTCCTACAATGAGCAGTTCTTC
CASSLALPSVSSYNEQFF
>-|TRBJ1-1|few|TRBV6-1
TGTGCCAGCAGTGGCAGGGGTTGGGTCACTGAAGCTTTCTTT
CASSGRGWVTEAFF
>TRBD1|TRBJ1-2|few|TRBV5-1
TGCGCCAGCAGCTGGGGACAGGGGTATGGCTACACCTTC
CASSWGQGYGYTF
>-|TRBJ1-2|once|TRBV15
TGTGCCACCAGCAGATTACAGGGTTCTAACTATGGCTACACCTTC
CATSRLQGSNYGYTF
>-|TRBJ2-5|-|TRBV28
TGTGCCAGCAGCACCCCCGGGGAGACCCAGTACTTC
CASSTPGETQYF
>TRBD2|TRBJ2-1|-|TRBV6-4
TGTGCCATCCGGAACCCGAGGACTAGCGGGAGGGTGAGCTCCTACAATGAGCAGTTCTTC
CAIRNPRTSGRVSSYNEQFF
>-|TRBJ2-7|-|TRBV9
TGTGCCAGCAGCGACGGCGGAGGCTACGAGCAGTACTTC
CASSDGGGYEQYF
>-|TRBJ1-1|-|TRBV7-9
TGTGCCAGCAGCTCACAGGGTTGGGCTGAAGCTTTCTTT
CASSSQGWAEAFF
>-|TRBJ2-1|-|TRBV6-4
TGTGCCAGCAGTGAAGGACAGTACAATGAGCAGTTCTTC
CASSEGQYNEQFF
>-|TRBJ1-4|-|TRBV7-6
TGTGCCAGCAGCCCCCAGGCCGACCCAACTAATGAAAAACTGTTTTTT
CASSPQADPTNEKLFF
>TRBD2|TRBJ2-3|-|TRBV19
TGTGCCAGTAGTATTACTAGCGCCAGCACAGATACGCAGTATTTT
CASSITSASTDTQYF
>-|TRBJ1-3|few|TRBV6-6
TGTGCCAGCAGATTGGGACTAAACTCTGGAAACACCATATATTTT
CASRLGLNSGNTIYF
>-|TRBJ1-4|few|TRBV4-1
TGCGCCAGCAGCCAAGATACAGGCTATAATGAAAAACTGTTTTTT
CASSQDTGYNEKLFF
>-|TRBJ1-2|once|TRBV29-1
TGCAGCGTCTTGAATGCGGTCTATGGCTACACCTTC
CSVLNAVYGYTF
>TRBD1|TRBJ1-2|-|TRBV2
TGTGCCAGCACTACCGGGACAGCACTAGCTATGGGCTACACCTTC
CASTTGTALAMGYTF
>TRBD2|TRBJ2-7|-|TRBV7-3
TGTGCCAGCAGCTTTGGCGGGAGCGGATACGAGCAGTACTTC
CASSFGGSGYEQYF
>TRBD1|TRBJ1-1|few|TRBV5-6
TGTGCCAGCAGCTTTTCAGGGGGTAGGACTGAAGCTTTCTTT
CASSFSGGRTEAFF
>-|TRBJ1-5|-|TRBV7-2
TGTGCCAGCAGCACTCAGGGTGATCAGCCCCAGCATTTT
CASSTQGDQPQHF
>TRBD1|TRBJ1-1|few|TRBV2
TGTGCCAGCAGTGAGACAGGGGTAAACACTGAAGCTTTCTTT
CASSETGVNTEAFF